Listed below are T cell receptor beta chains from one sample, sequenced in a study of cytomegalovirus exposure and HLA in healthy donors. The data were produced by immunoSEQ multiplex PCR, yet TCRdb's version contains in-frame clones alone and is incomplete. Of 150,000 to 200,000 clones listed, roughly four fifths were seen once; the top ten hold roughly 4.3%. Material: PBMCs. The source is a man in his fifties in good health and CMV-seropositive. The conserved cysteine and the conserved F or W are not part of the CDR3 here. The order of the fields is J gene, V gene, CDR3 protein.

TRBJ2-5 TRBV6-1 ASRRTAQQETQY
TRBJ2-5 TRBV30 AWSWTEETQY
TRBJ2-7 TRBV2 ASSEWGGSSYEQY
TRBJ1-5 TRBV27 ASSGEGDGNQPQH
TRBJ1-2 TRBV15 ATTEDRMTNYGYT
NA TRBV30 AWSGGQGAYEQY
TRBJ2-3 TRBV19 ASNQQQGRTDTQY
TRBJ1-1 TRBV7-8 ASSKTRAEAF
TRBJ2-7 TRBV19 ATSAGGRDYEQY
TRBJ2-7 TRBV6-5 ASSRRTGTTEQY
TRBJ2-7 TRBV10-3 AISEGLEGAIYEQY
TRBJ1-2 TRBV9 ASSPTATYGYT
TRBJ1-2 TRBV28 ASSSAGGAWT
TRBJ1-1 TRBV4-1 ASSQAGERAF
NA TRBV7-9 ASSLGVSGGNEQY
TRBJ2-5 TRBV5-4 ASSLGGTGFQGETQY
TRBJ2-7 TRBV4-1 ASSQPGLAGEYEQY
TRBJ2-7 TRBV28 ASSGTVYEQY
TRBJ1-6 TRBV28 ASLGRDRAYNSPLH
TRBJ1-6 TRBV2 ASSAGQNNSPLH
TRBJ1-2 TRBV6-5 ASGPGSGYT
TRBJ2-6 TRBV6-6 ASLSRSGANVLT
TRBJ1-2 TRBV5-1 ASSLREGAYGYT
TRBJ2-1 TRBV10-2 ASSEGRGSYNEQF
TRBJ1-2 TRBV13 ASSPPTVNYGYT
TRBJ2-2 TRBV5-4 ASSIGGGANTGELF
TRBJ1-1 TRBV25-1 ASRGGGNTEAF
TRBJ2-5 TRBV4-2 ASSQTLVEYRGEETQY
TRBJ2-5 TRBV30 AWSPRRETQY
TRBJ2-4 TRBV2 ASGSRRDSQLAKNIQY
TRBJ2-7 TRBV30 AWSAGQPSSYEQY
TRBJ2-7 TRBV18 ASSPRGSGGGYEQY
TRBJ2-3 TRBV10-1 ASSEFRASTDTQY
TRBJ2-3 TRBV9 ASSVGGGPLDTQY
TRBJ2-7 TRBV4-1 ASSQGLASNEQY
TRBJ1-5 TRBV21-1 ASSKGSGTGDHNQPQH
TRBJ1-5 TRBV19 ASSTHSNQPQH
TRBJ1-2 TRBV30 AWSVETGIWYGYT
TRBJ2-7 TRBV11-2 ASSSRTSGGLQY
TRBJ2-5 TRBV19 ASSTGTVQETQY
TRBJ1-5 TRBV30 AWSVDTNQPQH
TRBJ1-1 TRBV7-9 ASSSPPGGTEAF
TRBJ2-4 TRBV19 ASIERGDKNIQY
NA TRBV29-1 SAGTGGSEQY